One and the same sample provided the 9 T cell receptor beta chains below, sequenced in a study of vaccination and CD4 T cells after COVID-19. Which antigens these TCRs recognize remains unknown. Treatment here: roughly ten-day PBMC culture with coronavirus spike peptide pools or control peptides (ViraFEST assay). An Oncomine TCR Beta short-read assay was used to sequence the DNA from cultured CD4+ T cells. TCRdb re-called the PCR reads with MiXCR, one entry per CDR3 protein. The table records about 12,000 distinct CDR3 sequences, approximately 60% of them present only once. Material for sequencing was CD4+ T cells from blood, cultured in vitro. All receptors come from a human donor who had recovered from COVID-19.

The gene calls are TRBV6-2 or TRBV6-3 and TRBJ2-7; D perhaps matches TRBD2 (5 bases). Trimming took off 4 bases at V and 5 bases at J, with 12 bases between the two ends. Per the germline V gene, CDR1 is MNHEY and CDR2 is SVGEGT. This CDR3 region has 13 residues. The chain's CDR3 is CASSWPGFDEQYF. CDR3 coding DNA: TGTGCCAGCAGTTGGCCGGGGTTCGACGAGCAGTACTTC.

DNA for the CDR3: TGTGCCTGGAGACCCACCTTCTACGAGCAGTACTTC. Its translation: CAWRPTFYEQYF. The V call is TRBV30, the J call TRBJ2-7; D gene unclear. The CDR3 extends over 12 amino acids. Per germline, CDR1 GTSNPN and CDR2 SVGIG (reference sequence). V dropped 3 bases and J dropped 3 bases, with 9 bases sitting between them. The full variable domain, in which reference TRBV30 and TRBJ2-7 provide the parts outside the CDR3, is SQTIHQWPATLVQPVGSPLSLECTVEGTSNPNLYWYRQAAGRGLQLLFYSVGIGQISSEVPQNLSASRPQDRQFILSSKKLLLSDSGFYLCAWRPTFYEQYFGPGTRLTVT.

This chain uses TRBV2 with TRBJ1-5; tentatively, D is TRBD1 (5 bases). CDR1 and CDR2 from the germline V gene are SNHLY and FYNNEI. The CDR3 is 14 amino acids. V was shortened by 7 bases and J by 4 bases, with 14 bases between the two germline ends. The DNA of the CDR3 is TGTGCCAGCACTCCGGACACCGAAAATCAGCCCCAGCATTTT. Amino acids: CASTPDTENQPQHF.

The rearrangement uses TRBV6-1 and TRBJ2-7; possibly TRBD1 for D (5 bases). V was pared by 6 bases and J by 6 bases, with 15 bases between. This CDR3 has 13 amino acids. Germline assignment: CDR1 MNHNS and CDR2 SASEGT. In nucleotides, the CDR3 is TGTGCCAGCAGCCCGCAGGGATCCGGCGAGCAGTACTTC. This sequence encodes CASSPQGSGEQYF.

This chain joins TRBV7-6 and TRBJ1-1, with unresolved D. Deletions cut 0 bases from V and 7 bases from J, with 9 bases between. This CDR3 is 13 amino acids long. In germline, CDR1 is SGHVS, CDR2 FNYEAQ. This chain's CDR3 is CASSLALGSEAFF. In DNA, the CDR3 is TGTGCCAGCAGCTTAGCTCTCGGCAGTGAAGCTTTCTTT.

V gene TRBV5-1 combines with J gene TRBJ1-2, with unresolved D. The CDR3 covers 14 residues. CDR1 is SGHRS and CDR2 is YFSETQ in the germline V gene. V gave up 0 bases and J gave up 2 bases, with 8 bases separating them. The CDR3 sequence is CASSLAVGNYGYTF. In DNA form, the CDR3 reads TGCGCCAGCAGCTTGGCCGTAGGGAACTATGGCTACACCTTC.

The chain has TRBV19 and TRBJ1-2; D unclear. Trimming took 3 bases from V and 5 from J, leaving 4 bases between them. The CDR3 sequence is 11 residues long. Germline V gene data show CDR1 as LNHDA and CDR2 as SQIVND (reference sequence). CDR3 coding DNA: TGTGCCAGTAGTATCCCGTATGGCTACACCTTC. This encodes CASSIPYGYTF.

A word on this clonotype: An end of the junction does not agree with germline; a read error may underlie this. The V gene is TRBV7-9, the J gene TRBJ1-2; D gene ambiguous. Germline V gene data show CDR1 as SEHNR and CDR2 as FQNEAQ (reference sequence). This CDR3 contains 14 residues. The CDR3 loop reads CASSFPLSNYGYTF. CDR3 in DNA: TGTGCCAGCAGCTTTCCCCTCTCTAATTATGGCTACACCTTC. The full variable domain, rest sourced from reference TRBV7-9 and TRBJ1-2, is DTGVSQNPRHKITKRGQNVTFRCDPISEHNRLYWYRQTLGQGPEFLTYFQNEAQLEKSRLLSDRFSAERPKGSFSTLEIQRTEQGDSAMYLCASSFPLSNYGYTFGSGTRLTVV.

This sequence joins TRBV18 and TRBJ1-5; D call uncertain. The V end lost 6 bases, the J end lost 3 bases, and 12 bases lay between the germline ends. Looked up from germline, CDR1 is KGHSH and CDR2 is LQKENI. The length of the CDR3 is 14 residues. CDR3 DNA: TGTGCCAGCTCTAAAGGACGGCCCAATCAGCCCCAGCATTTT. It yields the protein CASSKGRPNQPQHF.